The rows below give T cell receptor beta chains drawn from one sample of a study of metastatic and nonmetastatic thyroid tumors. TCRdb re-called the PCR reads via MiXCR. The table includes 70,000 or so clones, over 12% detected once. Sequencing was done on a sample of blood. The source of these receptors is a male donor with papillary thyroid cancer or a benign thyroid nodule (not recorded which). Some clones in this sample may be carry-over from other donors' samples. Each CDR3 is given with its conserved first and last residue. Each record gives: clone size, D gene, V gene, J gene, CDR3 protein, CDR3 DNA. The D gene is left open where the match is weak. Clone size is not always given. Where it is, it says once, few, many or a class for expanded clones.

many	NA	TRBV29-1	TRBJ2-1	CSVEGREGSSYNEQFF	TGCAGCGTTGAAGGTCGAGAGGGTAGCTCCTACAATGAGCAGTTCTTC
NA	NA	TRBV11-3	TRBJ1-5	CASSLQGSETQHF	TGTGCCAGCAGCTTACAAGGGTCAGAGACCCAGCATTTT
many	NA	TRBV20-1	TRBJ2-7	CSARGSGVVYEQYF	TGCAGTGCTAGAGGGTCGGGGGTAGTCTACGAGCAGTACTTC
few	TRBD2	TRBV24-1	TRBJ2-5	CATSGGLAEMGNQYF	TGTGCCACCAGTGGCGGACTAGCGGAGATGGGGAACCAGTACTTC
many	NA	TRBV19	TRBJ1-1	CASSKPGLPYTEAFF	TGTGCCAGTAGCAAACCGGGACTCCCGTACACTGAAGCTTTCTTT
NA	TRBD2	TRBV20-1	TRBJ2-7	CSAVVAGGTYEQYF	TGCAGTGCCGTCGTAGCGGGAGGGACCTACGAGCAGTACTTC
many	TRBD2	TRBV11-1	TRBJ2-3	CASSSPGGSTDTQYF	TGTGCCAGCAGCTCCCCGGGAGGATCCACAGATACGCAGTATTTT
many	TRBD2	TRBV6-1	TRBJ2-3	CASLRGLAGHNTQYF	TGTGCCAGCTTAAGGGGACTAGCGGGACATAATACGCAGTATTTT
many	NA	TRBV7-9	TRBJ2-5	CASSLGAKETQYF	TGTGCCAGCTCCTTGGGGGCAAAAGAGACCCAGTACTTC
many	TRBD2	TRBV4-3	TRBJ2-1	CASSQESSGYNEQFF	TGCGCCAGCAGCCAAGAGTCTAGCGGCTACAATGAGCAGTTCTTC
many	TRBD2	TRBV11-1	TRBJ2-3	CASSLGLVAGATDTQYF	TGTGCCAGCAGCTTAGGATTAGTAGCGGGAGCAACAGATACGCAGTATTTT
many	TRBD1	TRBV6-1	TRBJ1-2	CASSEAAGGNYGYTF	TGTGCCAGCAGTGAAGCGGCAGGGGGCAACTATGGCTACACCTTC
many	TRBD1	TRBV6-1	TRBJ1-1	CASTSESGTVNTEAFF	TGTGCCAGCACCTCAGAATCCGGGACAGTGAACACTGAAGCTTTCTTT
NA	TRBD2	TRBV20-1	TRBJ2-7	CSARVRRDYEQHF	TGCAGTGCTAGGGTCAGGAGGGACTACGAGCAGCACTTC
many	NA	TRBV30	TRBJ1-2	CAWIPGRNFNYGYTF	TGTGCCTGGATTCCGGGTCGCAACTTTAACTATGGCTACACCTTC
many	NA	TRBV6-6	TRBJ1-3	CASSYSEGPGNTIYF	TGTGCCAGCAGTTACTCGGAAGGGCCTGGAAACACCATATATTTT
many	NA	TRBV11-1	TRBJ1-2	CASSLAPGRLNCGYTF	TGTGCCAGCAGCTTAGCGCCGGGCAGACTAAATTGTGGCTACACCTTC
once	NA	TRBV30	TRBJ1-1	CAWRGRGSTEAFF	TGTGCCTGGAGAGGAAGAGGGTCCACTGAAGCTTTCTTT
NA	NA	TRBV12-3/TRBV12-4	TRBJ2-3	CASSFVTRANSVSGDTQYF	TGTGCCAGCAGTTTCGTGACCCGGGCTAACTCCGTCTCAGGAGATACGCAGTATTTT
NA	TRBD1	TRBV6-1	TRBJ2-2	CASMTGCYDTGELFF	TGTGCCAGCATGACAGGGTGCTATGACACCGGGGAGCTGTTTTTT
NA	NA	TRBV20-1	TRBJ1-1	CSASSRNTEAFF	TGCAGTGCTAGTTCGCGGAACACTGAAGCTTTCTTT
many	NA	TRBV28	TRBJ1-2	CASSWVAGPSGYTF	TGTGCCAGCAGTTGGGTTGCAGGGCCGAGCGGCTACACCTTC
NA	NA	TRBV5-5	TRBJ2-5	CASTSGTRGETQYF	TGTGCCAGCACCTCCGGGACTCGGGGTGAGACCCAGTACTTC
NA	TRBD1	TRBV6-2/TRBV6-3	TRBJ1-1	CASISPGQGSGDTEAFF	TGTGCCAGCATTTCGCCGGGACAGGGGTCAGGTGACACTGAAGCTTTCTTT
many	TRBD2	TRBV2	TRBJ2-7	CASRGTSGGYEQYF	TGTGCCAGCAGAGGGACTAGCGGGGGGTACGAGCAGTACTTC
many	NA	TRBV25-1	TRBJ2-5	CASSSQGYQETQYF	TGTGCCAGCAGTTCCCAGGGGTACCAAGAGACCCAGTACTTC